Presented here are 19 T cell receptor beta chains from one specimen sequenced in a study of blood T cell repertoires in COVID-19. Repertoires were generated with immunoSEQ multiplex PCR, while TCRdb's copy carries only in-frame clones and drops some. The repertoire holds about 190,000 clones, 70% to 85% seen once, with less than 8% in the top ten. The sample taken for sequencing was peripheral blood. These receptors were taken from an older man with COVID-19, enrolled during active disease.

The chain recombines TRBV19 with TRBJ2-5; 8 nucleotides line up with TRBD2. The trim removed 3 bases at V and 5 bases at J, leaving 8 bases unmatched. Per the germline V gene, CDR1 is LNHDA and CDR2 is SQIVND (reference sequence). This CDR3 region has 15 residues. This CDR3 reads CASSISSGGGETQYF. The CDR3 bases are TGTGCCAGTAGTATCTCCAGCGGGGGTGGTGAGACCCAGTACTTC.

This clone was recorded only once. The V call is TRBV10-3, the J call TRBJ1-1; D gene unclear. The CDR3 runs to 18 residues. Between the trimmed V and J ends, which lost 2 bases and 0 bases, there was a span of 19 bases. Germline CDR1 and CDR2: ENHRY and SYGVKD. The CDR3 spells CAISEGPRRLLMNTEAFF. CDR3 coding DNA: TGTGCCATCAGTGAGGGCCCTCGCCGCCTCCTCATGAACACTGAAGCTTTCTTT.

The DNA of the CDR3 is TGTGCCAGCACCCCAGCAGGGGGTAATGAAAAACTGTTTTTT. It specifies CASTPAGGNEKLFF. The V and J genes are TRBV7-2 and TRBJ1-4; 7 bases are shared with TRBD1. The CDR3 runs 14 residues. The germline CDR1 and CDR2 sequences are SGHTA and FQGNSA. V dropped 7 bases and J dropped 4; count of bases not matched to a gene: 6.

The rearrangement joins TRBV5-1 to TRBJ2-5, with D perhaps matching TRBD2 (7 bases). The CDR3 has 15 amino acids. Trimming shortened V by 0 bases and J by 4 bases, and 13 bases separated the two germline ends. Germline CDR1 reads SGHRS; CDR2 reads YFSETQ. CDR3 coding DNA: TGCGCCAGCAGCTTGGGACCGGGGGGCGCAGAGACCCAGTACTTC. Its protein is CASSLGPGGAETQYF.

The CDR3 nucleotides are TGTGCCAGCAGTTACTCGGGGGGGGTCAATGAGCAGTTCTTC. This gives the protein CASSYSGGVNEQFF. V gene TRBV6-2 or TRBV6-3 combines with J gene TRBJ2-1; TRBD2 aligns across 7 bases. The V gene end was trimmed by 0 bases and the J gene end by 6 bases; junction bases not matched to a gene: 2. Germline-derived CDR1 and CDR2 are MNHEY and SVGEGT. The CDR3 is 14 residues long.

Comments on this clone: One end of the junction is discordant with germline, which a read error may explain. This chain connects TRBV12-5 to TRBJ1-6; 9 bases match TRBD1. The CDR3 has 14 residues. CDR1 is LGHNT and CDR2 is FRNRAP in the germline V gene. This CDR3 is CASGLGTGISPLHF. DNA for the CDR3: TGTGCTAGCGGTTTGGGGACAGGGATTTCACCCCTCCACTTT.

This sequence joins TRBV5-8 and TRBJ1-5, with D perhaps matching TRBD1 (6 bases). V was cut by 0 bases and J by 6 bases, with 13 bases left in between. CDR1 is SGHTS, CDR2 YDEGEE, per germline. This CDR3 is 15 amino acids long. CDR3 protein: CASSLGTAIGQPQHF. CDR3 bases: TGTGCCAGCAGCTTGGGGACAGCCATAGGTCAGCCCCAGCATTTT.

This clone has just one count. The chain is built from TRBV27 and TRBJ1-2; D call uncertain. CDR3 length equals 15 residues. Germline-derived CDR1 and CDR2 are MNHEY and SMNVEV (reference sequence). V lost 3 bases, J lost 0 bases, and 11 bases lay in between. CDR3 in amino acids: CASSFLRGSNYGYTF. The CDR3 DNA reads TGTGCCAGCAGTTTTCTGCGGGGATCTAACTATGGCTACACCTTC.

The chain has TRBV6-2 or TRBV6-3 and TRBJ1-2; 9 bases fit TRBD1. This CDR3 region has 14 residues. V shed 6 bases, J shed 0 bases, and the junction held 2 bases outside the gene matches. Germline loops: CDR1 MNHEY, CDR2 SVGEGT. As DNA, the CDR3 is TGTGCCAGCAGCCGACAGGGGGCTAACTATGGCTACACCTTC. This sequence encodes CASSRQGANYGYTF.

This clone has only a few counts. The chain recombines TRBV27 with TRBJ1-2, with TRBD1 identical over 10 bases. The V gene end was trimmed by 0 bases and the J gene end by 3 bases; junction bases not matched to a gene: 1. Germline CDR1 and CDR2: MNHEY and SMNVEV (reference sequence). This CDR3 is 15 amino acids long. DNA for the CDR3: TGTGCCAGCAGTTTATCGGGGACAGGGGACTATGGCTACACCTTC. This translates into CASSLSGTGDYGYTF.

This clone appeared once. The CDR3 is CASSISNSNYGYTF. The CDR3 nucleotides read TGTGCCAGTAGTATATCCAATAGTAACTATGGCTACACCTTC. The gene calls are TRBV19 and TRBJ1-2; D not certain. The germline V gene has CDR1 LNHDA and CDR2 SQIVND (reference sequence). The CDR3 consists of 14 residues. Trimming left V 2 bases short and J 1 base short, with 8 bases between.

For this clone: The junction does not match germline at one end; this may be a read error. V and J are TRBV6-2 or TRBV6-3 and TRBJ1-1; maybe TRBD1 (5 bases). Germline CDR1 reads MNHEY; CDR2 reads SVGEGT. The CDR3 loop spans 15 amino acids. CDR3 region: CASSYTQLHVGPRIF. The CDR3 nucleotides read TGTGCCAGCAGTTACACACAGCTCCACGTGGGGCCACGGATCTTT.

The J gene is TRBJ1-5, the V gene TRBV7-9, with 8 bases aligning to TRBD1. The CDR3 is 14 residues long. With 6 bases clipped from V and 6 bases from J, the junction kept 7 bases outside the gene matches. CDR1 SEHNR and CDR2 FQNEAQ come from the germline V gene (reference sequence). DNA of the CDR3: TGTGCCAGCAGTCCTTCAGGGGGCCCTCAGCCCCAGCATTTT. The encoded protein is CASSPSGGPQPQHF.

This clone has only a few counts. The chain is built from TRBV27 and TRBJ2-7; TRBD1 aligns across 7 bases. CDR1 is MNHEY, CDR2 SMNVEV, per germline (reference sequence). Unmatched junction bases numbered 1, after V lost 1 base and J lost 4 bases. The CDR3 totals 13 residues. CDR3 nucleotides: TGTGCCAGCAGTTTATTACAGGGGTACGAGCAGTACTTC. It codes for CASSLLQGYEQYF.

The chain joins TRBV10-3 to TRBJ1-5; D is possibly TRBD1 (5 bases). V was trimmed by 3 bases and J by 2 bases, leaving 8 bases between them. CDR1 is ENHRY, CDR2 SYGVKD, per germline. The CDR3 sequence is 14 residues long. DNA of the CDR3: TGTGCCATCAGTGAAAGGGGCGGCAATCAGCCCCAGCATTTT. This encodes CAISERGGNQPQHF.

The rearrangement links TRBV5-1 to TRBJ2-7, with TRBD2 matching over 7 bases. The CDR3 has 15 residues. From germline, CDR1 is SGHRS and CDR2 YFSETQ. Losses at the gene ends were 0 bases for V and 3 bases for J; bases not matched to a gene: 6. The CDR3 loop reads CASSLDREARYEQYF. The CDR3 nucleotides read TGCGCCAGCAGCTTGGACCGGGAGGCGCGCTACGAGCAGTACTTC.

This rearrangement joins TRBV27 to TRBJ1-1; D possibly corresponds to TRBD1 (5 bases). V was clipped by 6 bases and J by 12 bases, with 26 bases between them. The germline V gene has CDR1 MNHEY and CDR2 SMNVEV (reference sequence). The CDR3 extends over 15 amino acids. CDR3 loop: CASSPPPTRWLDTFF. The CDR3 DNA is TGTGCCAGCAGCCCCCCGCCCACACGGTGGTTGGACACTTTCTTT.

The CDR3 sequence is CASSKGQGAWQPQHF. The CDR3 coding sequence is TGTGCCAGTAGTAAGGGACAGGGGGCCTGGCAGCCCCAGCATTTT. The chain has TRBV19 and TRBJ1-5; 12 bases agree with TRBD1. The CDR3 sequence is 15 residues long. Germline CDR1 and CDR2: LNHDA and SQIVND (reference sequence). Losses at the gene ends were 4 bases for V and 7 bases for J; bases not matched to a gene: 5.

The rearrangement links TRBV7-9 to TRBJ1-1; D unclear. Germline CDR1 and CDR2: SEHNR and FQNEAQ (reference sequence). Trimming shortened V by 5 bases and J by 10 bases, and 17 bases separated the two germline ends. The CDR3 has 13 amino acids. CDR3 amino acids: CASSQHLGSGAFF. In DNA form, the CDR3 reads TGTGCCAGCAGCCAACACCTGGGGAGTGGAGCTTTCTTT. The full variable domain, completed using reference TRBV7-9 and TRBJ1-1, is DTGVSQNPRHKITKRGQNVTFRCDPISEHNRLYWYRQTLGQGPEFLTYFQNEAQLEKSRLLSDRFSAERPKGSFSTLEIQRTEQGDSAMYLCASSQHLGSGAFFGQGTRLTVV.